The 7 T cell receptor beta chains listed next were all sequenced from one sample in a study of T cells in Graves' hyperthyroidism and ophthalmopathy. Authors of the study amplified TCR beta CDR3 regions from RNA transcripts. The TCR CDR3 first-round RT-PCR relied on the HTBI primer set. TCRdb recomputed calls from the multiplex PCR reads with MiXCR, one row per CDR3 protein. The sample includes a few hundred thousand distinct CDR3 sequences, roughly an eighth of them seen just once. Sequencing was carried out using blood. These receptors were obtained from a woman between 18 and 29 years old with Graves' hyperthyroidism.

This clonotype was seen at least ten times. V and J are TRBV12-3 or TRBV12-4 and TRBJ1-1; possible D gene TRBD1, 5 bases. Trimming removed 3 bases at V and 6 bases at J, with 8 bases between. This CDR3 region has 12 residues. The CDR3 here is CASSFMGAEAFF. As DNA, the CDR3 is TGTGCCAGCAGTTTTATGGGGGCTGAAGCTTTCTTT.

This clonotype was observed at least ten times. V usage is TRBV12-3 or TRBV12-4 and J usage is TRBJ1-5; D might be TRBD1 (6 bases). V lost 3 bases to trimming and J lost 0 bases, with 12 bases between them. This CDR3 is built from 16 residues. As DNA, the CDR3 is TGTGCCAGCAGTTTCGGGGGGGCGGATAGCAATCAGCCCCAGCATTTT. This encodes CASSFGGADSNQPQHF.

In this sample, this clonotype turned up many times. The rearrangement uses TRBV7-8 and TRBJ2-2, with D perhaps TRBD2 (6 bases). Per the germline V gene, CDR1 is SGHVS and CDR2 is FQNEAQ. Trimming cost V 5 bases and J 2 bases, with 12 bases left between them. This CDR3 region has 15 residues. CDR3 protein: CASSGRGGNTGELFF. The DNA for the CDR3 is TGTGCCAGCAGCGGACGGGGAGGCAACACCGGGGAGCTGTTTTTT.

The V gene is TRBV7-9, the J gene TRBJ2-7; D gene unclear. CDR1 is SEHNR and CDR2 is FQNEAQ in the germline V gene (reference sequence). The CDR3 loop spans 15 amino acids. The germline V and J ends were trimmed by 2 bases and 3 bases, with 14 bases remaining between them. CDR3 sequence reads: CASSLMVYADYEQYF. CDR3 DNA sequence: TGTGCCAGCAGCTTAATGGTGTACGCAGACTACGAGCAGTACTTC.

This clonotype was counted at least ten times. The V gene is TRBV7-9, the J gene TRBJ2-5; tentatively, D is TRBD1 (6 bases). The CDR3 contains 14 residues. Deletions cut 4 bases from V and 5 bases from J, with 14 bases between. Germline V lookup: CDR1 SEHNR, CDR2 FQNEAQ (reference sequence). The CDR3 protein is CASSSRIRGETQYF. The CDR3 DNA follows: TGTGCCAGCAGCTCCCGAATAAGGGGGGAGACCCAGTACTTC.

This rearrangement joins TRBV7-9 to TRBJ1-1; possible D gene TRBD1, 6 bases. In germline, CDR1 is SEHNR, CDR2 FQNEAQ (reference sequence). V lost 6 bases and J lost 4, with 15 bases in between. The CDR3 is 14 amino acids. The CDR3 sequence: CASRPQQGGTEAFF. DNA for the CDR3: TGTGCCAGCAGACCTCAACAGGGAGGCACTGAAGCTTTCTTT.

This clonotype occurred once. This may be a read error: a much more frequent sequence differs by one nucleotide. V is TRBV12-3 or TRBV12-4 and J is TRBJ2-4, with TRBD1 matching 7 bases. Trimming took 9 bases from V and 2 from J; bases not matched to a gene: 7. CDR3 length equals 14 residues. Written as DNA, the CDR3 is TGTGCCAGTTTCCAGGGGGTTACCAAAAACATTCAGTACTTC. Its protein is CASFQGVTKNIQYF.